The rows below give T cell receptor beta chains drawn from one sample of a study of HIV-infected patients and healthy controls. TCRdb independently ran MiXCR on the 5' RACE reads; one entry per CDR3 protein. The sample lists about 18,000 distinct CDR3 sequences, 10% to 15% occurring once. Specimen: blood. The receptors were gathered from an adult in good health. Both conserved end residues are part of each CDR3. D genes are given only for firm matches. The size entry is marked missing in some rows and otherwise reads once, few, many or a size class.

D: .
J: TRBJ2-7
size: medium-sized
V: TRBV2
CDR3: CASSATAYEQYF
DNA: TGTGCCAGCAGTGCGACAGCGTACGAGCAGTACTTC

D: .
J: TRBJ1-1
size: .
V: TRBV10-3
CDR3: CAISQGENTEAFF
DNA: TGTGCCATCAGCCAGGGTGAGAACACTGAAGCTTTCTTT

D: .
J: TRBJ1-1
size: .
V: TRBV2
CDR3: CASGYGVVAFF
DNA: TGTGCCAGCGGATATGGCGTAGTAGCTTTCTTT

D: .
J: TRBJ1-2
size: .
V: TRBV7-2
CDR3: CASSLARVYGYTF
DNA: TGTGCCAGCAGCTTAGCGCGGGTCTATGGCTACACCTTC

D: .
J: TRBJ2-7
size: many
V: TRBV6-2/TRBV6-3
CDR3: CASSYGDRYYEQYF
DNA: TGTGCCAGCAGTTACGGAGACAGATACTACGAGCAGTACTTC

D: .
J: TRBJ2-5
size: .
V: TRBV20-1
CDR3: CSAREGETQYF
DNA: TGCAGTGCTAGAGAAGGCGAGACCCAGTACTTC

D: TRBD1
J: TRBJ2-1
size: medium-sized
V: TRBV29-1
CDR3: CSVGTGGYNEQFF
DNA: TGCAGCGTTGGGACAGGGGGCTACAATGAGCAGTTCTTC

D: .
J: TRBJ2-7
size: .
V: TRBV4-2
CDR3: CASSQDLSYEQYF
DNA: TGTGCCAGCAGCCAAGATCTAAGCTACGAGCAGTACTTC

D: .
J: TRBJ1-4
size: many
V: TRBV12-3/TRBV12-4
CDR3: CASSLREKLFF
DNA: TGTGCCAGCAGTTTACGCGAAAAACTGTTTTTT

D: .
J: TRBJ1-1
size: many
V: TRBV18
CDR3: CASSPASRLNTEAFF
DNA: TGTGCCAGCTCACCCGCCAGCAGACTTAACACTGAAGCTTTCTTT

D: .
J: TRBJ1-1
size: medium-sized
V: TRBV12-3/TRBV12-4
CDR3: CASSFRRGRNTEAFF
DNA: TGTGCCAGCAGTTTTCGGAGGGGCCGGAACACTGAAGCTTTCTTT

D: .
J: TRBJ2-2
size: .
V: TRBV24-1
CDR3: CATRDGATATGELFF
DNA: TGTGCCACTCGCGATGGAGCGACAGCGACCGGGGAGCTGTTTTTT

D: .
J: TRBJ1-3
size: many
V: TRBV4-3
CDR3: CASSLTQTTSGNTIYF
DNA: TGCGCCAGCAGCCTCACCCAAACGACCTCTGGAAACACCATATATTTT

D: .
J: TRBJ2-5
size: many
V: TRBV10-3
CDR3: CAISETGTQYF
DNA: TGTGCCATCAGTGAGACAGGGACCCAGTACTTC

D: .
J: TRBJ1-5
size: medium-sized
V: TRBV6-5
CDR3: CASSLTGTSNQPQHF
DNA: TGTGCCAGCAGTTTGACCGGGACTAGCAATCAGCCCCAGCATTTT

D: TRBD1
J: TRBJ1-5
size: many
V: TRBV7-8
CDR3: CASSSRTATTGGPRPQHF
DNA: TGTGCCAGCAGCTCTCGGACCGCTACAACAGGGGGTCCGCGGCCCCAGCATTTT

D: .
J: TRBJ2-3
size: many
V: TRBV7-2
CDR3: CASSRRVSFGTDTQYF
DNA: TGTGCCAGCAGCCGTAGAGTCTCATTTGGCACAGATACGCAGTATTTT

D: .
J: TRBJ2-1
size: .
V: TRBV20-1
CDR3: CSARNGDPAYNEQFF
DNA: TGCAGTGCTAGAAATGGCGACCCAGCCTACAATGAGCAGTTCTTC

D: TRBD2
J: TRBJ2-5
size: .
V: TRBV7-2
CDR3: CASSRFVRAGGGETQYF
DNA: TGTGCCAGCAGCCGATTTGTCCGAGCGGGGGGCGGGGAGACCCAGTACTTC

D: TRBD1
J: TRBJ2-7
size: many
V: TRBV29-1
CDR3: CSVPTGTGGGEQYF
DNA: TGCAGCGTTCCTACCGGGACAGGGGGAGGCGAGCAGTACTTC

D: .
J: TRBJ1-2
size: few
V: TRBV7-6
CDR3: CASSLLTGYGYTF
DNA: TGTGCCAGCAGCTTATTGACCGGCTATGGCTACACCTTC

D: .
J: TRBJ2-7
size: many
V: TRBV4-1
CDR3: CASSQIQGEQYF
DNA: TGCGCCAGCAGCCAAATCCAGGGCGAGCAGTACTTC

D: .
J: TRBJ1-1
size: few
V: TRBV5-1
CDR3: CASSTGLTGSNTEAFF
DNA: TGCGCCAGCAGCACAGGTTTGACAGGTTCGAACACTGAAGCTTTCTTT

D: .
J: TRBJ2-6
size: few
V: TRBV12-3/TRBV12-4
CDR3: CASIPNSGANVLTF
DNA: TGTGCCAGCATCCCGAACTCTGGGGCCAACGTCCTGACTTTC

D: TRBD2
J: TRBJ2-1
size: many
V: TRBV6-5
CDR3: CASSYDRGEVQFF
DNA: TGTGCCAGCAGTTACGATCGGGGGGAAGTGCAGTTCTTC

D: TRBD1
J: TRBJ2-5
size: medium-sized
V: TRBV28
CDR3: CASSFTGGRKTQYF
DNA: TGTGCCAGCAGTTTTACAGGGGGTAGGAAGACCCAGTACTTC

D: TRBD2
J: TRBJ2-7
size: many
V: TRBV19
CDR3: CATAGIERGHYEQYF
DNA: TGTGCCACTGCGGGAATTGAGCGGGGGCACTACGAGCAGTACTTC

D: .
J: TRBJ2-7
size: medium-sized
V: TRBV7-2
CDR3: CASSHALGYEQYF
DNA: TGTGCCAGCAGCCACGCCCTTGGCTACGAGCAGTACTTC

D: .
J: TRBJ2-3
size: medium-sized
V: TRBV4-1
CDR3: CASSTTRLPGKTDTQYF
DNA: TGCGCCAGCAGCACCACGAGGCTGCCAGGGAAAACAGATACGCAGTATTTT